The 26 T cell receptor beta chains reported below all come from one sample, sequenced in a study of post-analysis software for immune sequencing data. Study-wide findings and caveats: Patients carried several TRBV segments more frequently than controls did, and TRBV5-6, TRBV5-1 and TRBV20-1 were among them.

Prepared libraries of TCR beta cDNA carried unique molecular identifiers. One entry per CDR3 protein results from TCRdb running MiXCR on the PCR reads. The data contain roughly 600,000 distinct CDR3 sequences, 44% of them singletons. These TCRs' antigens remain unknown. Sequenced material: blood. Receptors were obtained from a girl between 5 and 17 years old with multiple sclerosis.

This clonotype was seen a few times. The chain links TRBV20-1 to TRBJ2-7, with 7 bases fitting TRBD1. With 3 bases clipped from V and 0 bases from J, the junction kept 11 bases outside the gene matches. The CDR3 sequence is 16 residues long. The germline CDR1 and CDR2 sequences are DFQATT and SNEGSKA (reference sequence). This chain's CDR3 is CSARKTGIPGSYEQYF. In DNA form, the CDR3 reads TGCAGTGCTAGGAAGACAGGGATCCCCGGCTCCTACGAGCAGTACTTC.

In its sample, this clonotype was seen a few times. The chain recombines TRBV12-3 or TRBV12-4 with TRBJ2-4; D could derive from TRBD1 or TRBD2 (6 bases each). The CDR3 covers 17 residues. V was clipped by 6 bases and J by 3 bases, with 21 bases between them. CDR3 residues: CASSPFLEGEDKNIQYF. CDR3 bases: TGTGCCAGCAGCCCCTTCCTCGAGGGGGAGGACAAAAACATTCAGTACTTC.

The CDR3 protein is CASSLGSSPEQYF. Written as DNA, the CDR3 is TGCGCCAGCAGCCTGGGCAGTAGTCCCGAGCAGTACTTC. This chain uses TRBV5-1 with TRBJ2-5; D is undetermined. The assigned J gene may be wrong: the sequence end matches TRBJ2-7 better. Looked up from germline, CDR1 is SGHRS and CDR2 is YFSETQ. CDR3 size: 13 residues.

V is TRBV7-6 and J is TRBJ2-7; D call uncertain. Germline CDR1 is SGHVS and CDR2 is FNYEAQ. V lost 3 bases to trimming and J lost 3 bases, with 15 bases between them. This CDR3 is built from 15 residues. The CDR3 sequence: CASSLERHPSYEQYF. The CDR3 bases are TGTGCCAGCAGCTTGGAAAGGCACCCGAGCTACGAGCAGTACTTC.

V is TRBV27 and J is TRBJ1-2; D not resolved. Germline loops: CDR1 MNHEY, CDR2 SMNVEV (reference sequence). Trimming took 8 bases from V and 7 from J, leaving 17 bases between them. The CDR3 is 13 residues long. The CDR3 spells CASWAAGFSGYTF. For the CDR3, the DNA is TGTGCCAGCTGGGCGGCGGGATTTAGTGGCTACACCTTC.

The rearrangement links TRBV5-1 to TRBJ1-2, with a possible D match to TRBD1 (6 bases). The germline CDR1 and CDR2 sequences are SGHRS and YFSETQ. This CDR3 comprises 18 residues. The V and J ends lost 0 bases and 4 bases respectively, with 22 bases between them. The CDR3 here is CASSLAQGLLRDRYGYTF. For the CDR3, the DNA is TGCGCCAGCAGCTTGGCGCAGGGGCTCCTGAGAGACCGCTATGGCTACACCTTC.

The chain employs TRBV5-1 and TRBJ2-2, with D perhaps TRBD1 (6 bases). Germline CDR1 and CDR2: SGHRS and YFSETQ. The CDR3 sequence is 19 residues long. V was cut by 2 bases and J by 2 bases, with 22 bases left in between. CDR3: CASSFTRDTTLSNTGELFF. In DNA form, the CDR3 reads TGCGCCAGCAGCTTCACCCGGGACACCACCCTTTCCAACACCGGGGAGCTGTTTTTT.

This CDR3 reads CASSYSRDKYNEQFF. The DNA for the CDR3 is TGTGCCAGCAGTTACTCGCGGGATAAGTACAATGAGCAGTTCTTC. This chain joins TRBV6-5 and TRBJ2-1, with D possibly matching TRBD2 (6 bases). This CDR3 contains 15 residues. V lost 0 bases and J 4 bases, leaving 10 bases between the germline ends. Per the germline V gene, CDR1 is MNHEY and CDR2 is SVGAGI.

V and J are TRBV5-1 and TRBJ2-1; possibly TRBD1 for D (5 bases). Trimming shortened V by 0 bases and J by 1 base, and 14 bases separated the two germline ends. CDR3 length: 17 amino acids. Germline values: CDR1 SGHRS, CDR2 YFSETQ. The CDR3 DNA is TGCGCCAGCAGCTTGGTGCCCAGGGTTAGGTCCTACAATGAGCAGTTCTTC. Amino acids: CASSLVPRVRSYNEQFF.

The genes are TRBV27 and TRBJ1-2; 9 bases align to TRBD1. J lost 4 bases, V lost 4 bases, and 4 bases had no gene match. Germline loops: CDR1 MNHEY, CDR2 SMNVEV (reference sequence). The CDR3 totals 14 residues. The CDR3, as DNA: TGTGCCAGCAGTTCGCAGGACAGGGGCTATGGCTACACCTTC. It translates to CASSSQDRGYGYTF.

V is TRBV5-1 and J is TRBJ1-1; D possibly corresponds to TRBD1 (5 bases). Germline loops: CDR1 SGHRS, CDR2 YFSETQ. Trimming shortened V by 0 bases and J by 0 bases, and 12 bases separated the two germline ends. The CDR3 sequence is 16 residues long. CDR3 DNA: TGCGCCAGCAGCTTGGTCCCTCGACAGATGAACACTGAAGCTTTCTTT. Encoded protein: CASSLVPRQMNTEAFF.

The chain combines TRBV14 with TRBJ2-1; tentatively, D is TRBD2 (7 bases). The CDR3 has 14 amino acids. Germline V CDR1 and CDR2: SGHDN, FVKESK. The ends were cut back, 0 bases at V and 8 bases at J, with 11 bases in the middle. CDR3 nucleotides: TGTGCCAGCAGCCAAGAACAAGGGGGGGATGAGCAGTTCTTC. Encoded protein: CASSQEQGGDEQFF.

The sample holds a few counts of this clonotype. V and J are TRBV20-1 and TRBJ1-2; the D is unclear. V lost 3 bases and J lost 8, with 19 bases in between. Germline V lookup: CDR1 DFQATT, CDR2 SNEGSKA (reference sequence). CDR3 size: 14 residues. CDR3 region: CSASRVSIYGGYTF. CDR3 bases: TGCAGTGCTAGTCGGGTCAGCATCTATGGGGGCTACACCTTC.

The chain employs TRBV27 and TRBJ2-3; D call uncertain. The V gene's germline CDR1 is MNHEY and CDR2 SMNVEV (reference sequence). V lost 1 base and J lost 0, with 2 bases in between. CDR3 length: 13 amino acids. Here the CDR3 DNA reads TGTGCCAGCAGTTTATTTAGCACAGATACGCAGTATTTT. It codes for CASSLFSTDTQYF.

This clonotype was observed a single time. This chain uses TRBV4-1 with TRBJ2-1; TRBD1 aligns across 7 bases. The length of the CDR3 is 16 residues. Trimming at V came to 0 bases and at J to 7 bases, leaving 9 bases not matched to a gene. Germline V gene lookup returns CDR1 MGHRA and CDR2 YSYEKL. The chain's CDR3 is CASSQDPGQLANEQFF. In DNA, the CDR3 is TGCGCCAGCAGCCAAGATCCGGGACAGTTGGCTAATGAGCAGTTCTTC.

V is TRBV6-1 and J is TRBJ1-1, with 9 bases identical to TRBD1. The V and J ends lost 5 bases and 1 base, in that order; junction bases with no gene match: 5. Germline V gene data show CDR1 as MNHNS and CDR2 as SASEGT. CDR3 size: 15 residues. The CDR3 here is CASSLNRGRNTEAFF. The CDR3 DNA reads as TGTGCCAGCAGTCTAAACAGGGGGCGGAACACTGAAGCTTTCTTT.

The chain recombines TRBV12-3 or TRBV12-4 with TRBJ2-1; D is unclear. Trimming pared 5 bases from V and 2 bases from J, leaving 10 bases between. CDR3 size: 14 residues. CDR3 residues: CASSPTLPYNEQFF. CDR3 DNA sequence: TGTGCCAGCAGTCCAACCTTACCCTACAATGAGCAGTTCTTC.

The genes are TRBV20-1 and TRBJ1-2; 10 bases are shared with TRBD1. This CDR3 comprises 14 residues. Losses at the gene ends were 0 bases for V and 6 bases for J; bases not matched to a gene: 4. The germline CDR1 and CDR2 sequences are DFQATT and SNEGSKA (reference sequence). CDR3 DNA: TGCAGTGCTAGAGATTACGACAGGGGGCATGGCTACACCTTC. As protein: CSARDYDRGHGYTF.

The J gene is TRBJ2-5, the V gene TRBV10-3; possibly TRBD2 for D (7 bases). The CDR3 length is 12 residues. Germline CDR1 ENHRY, CDR2 SYGVKD. The V and J ends lost 7 bases and 11 bases respectively, with 17 bases between them. The CDR3 DNA reads TGTGCCATCAAAGGGGGGGCCGGTGAGCAGTACTTC. As protein: CAIKGGAGEQYF.

The J gene is TRBJ2-7, the V gene TRBV12-3 or TRBV12-4; D might be TRBD1 (5 bases). The CDR3 length is 15 residues. The V gene lost 4 bases and the J gene lost 0 bases, with 13 bases spanning the gap. Here the CDR3 reads CASSSSTVFSYEQYF. In DNA form, the CDR3 reads TGTGCCAGCAGTTCATCGACAGTTTTCTCCTACGAGCAGTACTTC.

This clonotype showed up just once. The V and J genes are TRBV29-1 and TRBJ2-1; 7 bases are a match to TRBD1. Germline values: CDR1 SQVTM, CDR2 ANQGSEA. J gave up 5 bases and V 0 bases, and 4 bases lay outside the gene matches. This CDR3 region has 14 residues. The CDR3 region is CSVEERQGNNEQFF. CDR3 DNA: TGCAGCGTTGAAGAGCGACAGGGTAACAATGAGCAGTTCTTC.

The DNA for the CDR3 is TGTGCCAGTAGTATACTAGCGGGAGGATCAGATACGCAGTATTTT. Its protein product is CASSILAGGSDTQYF. The V and J genes are TRBV19 and TRBJ2-3; 11 bases align to TRBD2. CDR1 and CDR2 (germline): LNHDA, SQIVND (reference sequence). V was pared by 2 bases and J by 4 bases, with 2 bases of the junction left unmatched. The CDR3 spans 15 residues.

A few counts support this clonotype. The V call is TRBV6-5, the J call TRBJ2-5, with 10 bases matching TRBD2. The J call may be wrong; the DNA end is better matched by TRBJ2-7. The CDR3 sequence is 15 residues long. CDR1 and CDR2 (germline): MNHEY, SVGAGI. CDR3 sequence reads: CASTTPAGGPDEQYF. For the CDR3, the DNA is TGTGCCAGCACCACACCAGCGGGAGGGCCGGACGAGCAGTACTTC.

This clonotype showed up many times. CDR3 loop: CASSLYTSGYTF. The DNA for the CDR3 is TGTGCCAGCAGCTTGTACACCAGCGGCTACACCTTC. The V and J genes are TRBV5-5 and TRBJ1-2; D ambiguous. V dropped 1 base and J dropped 8 bases, with 9 bases sitting between them. Germline V gene sequence: CDR1 SGHKS, CDR2 YYEKEE (reference sequence). This CDR3 has 12 amino acids.

This sequence joins TRBV28 and TRBJ2-7; D not resolved. CDR3 size: 11 residues. Trimming shortened V by 5 bases and J by 4 bases, and 6 bases separated the two germline ends. The germline CDR1 and CDR2 sequences are MDHEN and SYDVKM. The CDR3 sequence: CASSIQYEQYF. In nucleotides, the CDR3 is TGTGCCAGCAGTATCCAATACGAGCAGTACTTC.

The sample holds a few counts of this clonotype. The chain links TRBV20-1 to TRBJ2-7; D perhaps matches TRBD1 (8 bases). CDR1 is DFQATT and CDR2 is SNEGSKA in the germline V gene (reference sequence). The CDR3 length is 15 residues. The V and J ends lost 0 bases and 3 bases respectively, with 15 bases between them. CDR3 bases: TGCAGTGCTAGAGACCACAGGGGGGGTTTCTACGAGCAGTACTTC. Its protein product is CSARDHRGGFYEQYF.